The entry below gives a single TCR beta chain sequence along with its context. Its matching antigen is unknown. The data were taken from a study of T cells in Graves' hyperthyroidism and ophthalmopathy. With 8 bases removed from V and 0 bases from J, the gap between germline ends came to 10 bases. The CDR3 has 13 residues. Researchers amplified the TCR beta CDR3 regions from RNA transcripts. The study used the HTBI primer set for a first-round RT-PCR of the TCR CDR3. TCRdb reprocessed the multiplex PCR reads via MiXCR and lists one record per CDR3 protein. This sample has under 700,000 distinct CDR3 sequences, with around 46% found just once. Each patient was aged 18 to 65 and had newly diagnosed hyperthyroidism of under 2 months' duration. Clinical symptoms, serum thyroxine, TRAb, thyroid ultrasound and orbital computed tomography informed diagnoses. Study observations and caveats: Ophthalmopathy could be told apart from stable hyperthyroidism with a 13 V-J model.

This chain uses TRBV12-3 or TRBV12-4 with TRBJ1-2; tentatively, D is TRBD1 (5 bases). Source material: peripheral blood or thyroid tissue (not recorded which). The receptor comes from a woman younger than 30 with Graves' hyperthyroidism. CDR3 in amino acids: CASGRQTNYGYTF. Written as DNA, the CDR3 is TGTGCCAGCGGGCGACAGACTAACTATGGCTACACCTTC.